Here is one T cell receptor (beta chain) with its context. Antigen specificity is unknown. The donors belonged to the roughly 130-subject validation cohort, separate from the roughly 670-subject first cohort. The CDR3 is made up of 17 amino acids. Unmatched junction bases numbered 9, after V lost 4 bases and J lost 0 bases. Germline V gene lookup returns CDR1 MNHEY and CDR2 SMNVEV (reference sequence). The data originate from a study of cytomegalovirus exposure and HLA in healthy donors. The study's findings and limits: For most TCR sequences rarity was the rule, although some public TCRs occurred in many donors. Reported results showed that the classifier diagnosed cytomegalovirus status with high specificity and sensitivity.

Repertoires were generated with immunoSEQ multiplex PCR, while TCRdb's copy carries only in-frame clones and drops some. Of 200,000 to 300,000 clones in the sample, approximately 84% were seen once. The clonotype originates from a man between 18 and 35 years old in good health and CMV-seropositive. Sequences were obtained from PBMCs. The chain uses TRBV27 and TRBJ2-7, with 10 bases fitting TRBD2. CDR3 sequence: CASSSATSGFASYEQYF. The CDR3 DNA reads TGTGCCAGCAGTTCGGCGACTAGCGGGTTTGCCTCCTACGAGCAGTACTTC.